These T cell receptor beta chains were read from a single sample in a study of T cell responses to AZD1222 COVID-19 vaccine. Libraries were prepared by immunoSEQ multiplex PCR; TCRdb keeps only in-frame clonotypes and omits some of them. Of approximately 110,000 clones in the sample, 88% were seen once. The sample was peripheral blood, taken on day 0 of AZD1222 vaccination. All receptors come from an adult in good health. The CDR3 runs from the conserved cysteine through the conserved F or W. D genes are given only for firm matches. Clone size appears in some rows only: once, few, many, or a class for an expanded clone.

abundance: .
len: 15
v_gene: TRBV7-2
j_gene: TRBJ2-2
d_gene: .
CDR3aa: CASSLSHLNTGELFF
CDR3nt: TGTGCCAGCAGCCTCTCACACCTGAACACCGGGGAGCTGTTTTTT

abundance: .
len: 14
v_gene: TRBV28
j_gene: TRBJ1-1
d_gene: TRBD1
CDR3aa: CASNPTGVNTEAFF
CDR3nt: TGTGCCAGCAACCCGACAGGGGTGAACACTGAAGCTTTCTTT

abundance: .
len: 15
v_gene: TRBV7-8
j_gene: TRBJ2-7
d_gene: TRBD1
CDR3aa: CASSRQGVLSYEQYF
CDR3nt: TGTGCCAGCAGTCGGCAGGGGGTCCTCTCCTACGAGCAGTACTTC

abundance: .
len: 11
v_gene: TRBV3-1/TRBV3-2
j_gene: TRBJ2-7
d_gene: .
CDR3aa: CASSQRREQYF
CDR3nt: TGTGCCAGCAGCCAGCGGAGGGAGCAGTACTTC

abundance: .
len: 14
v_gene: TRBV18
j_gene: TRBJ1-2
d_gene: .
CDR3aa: CASSPPIGLIGYTF
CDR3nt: TGTGCCAGCTCACCACCGATAGGGTTGATCGGCTACACCTTC

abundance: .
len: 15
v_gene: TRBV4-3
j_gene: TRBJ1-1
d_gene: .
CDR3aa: CASSPRGGWGTEAFF
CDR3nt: TGCGCCAGCAGCCCCCGAGGGGGATGGGGGACTGAAGCTTTCTTT

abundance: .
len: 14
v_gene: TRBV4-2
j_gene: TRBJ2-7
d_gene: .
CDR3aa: CASSQDGNSYEQYF
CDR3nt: TGTGCCAGCAGCCAAGATGGGAATTCCTACGAGCAGTACTTC

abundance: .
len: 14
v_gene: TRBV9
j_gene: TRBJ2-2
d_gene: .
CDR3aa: CASSGTRGTGELFF
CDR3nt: TGTGCCAGCAGCGGGACCCGAGGCACCGGGGAGCTGTTTTTT

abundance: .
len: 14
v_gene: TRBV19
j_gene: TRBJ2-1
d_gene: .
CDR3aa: CATGRQTIYNEQFF
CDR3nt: TGTGCCACCGGACGACAGACAATTTACAATGAGCAGTTCTTC

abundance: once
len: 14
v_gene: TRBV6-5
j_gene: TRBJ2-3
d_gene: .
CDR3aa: CASNRGGGPDTQYF
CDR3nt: TGTGCCAGCAATCGGGGCGGGGGCCCAGATACGCAGTATTTT

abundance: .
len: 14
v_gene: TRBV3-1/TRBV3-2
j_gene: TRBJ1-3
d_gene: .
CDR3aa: CASSHDSSGNTIYF
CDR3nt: TGTGCCAGCAGCCATGACAGCTCTGGAAACACCATATATTTT

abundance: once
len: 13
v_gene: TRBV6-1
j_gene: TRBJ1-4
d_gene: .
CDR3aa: CASSETIAEKLFF
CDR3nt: TGTGCCAGCAGTGAAACTATAGCGGAAAAACTGTTTTTT

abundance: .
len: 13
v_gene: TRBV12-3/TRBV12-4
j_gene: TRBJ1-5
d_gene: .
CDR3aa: CASSLNRAQPQHF
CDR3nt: TGTGCCAGCAGTTTAAACAGGGCTCAGCCCCAGCATTTT

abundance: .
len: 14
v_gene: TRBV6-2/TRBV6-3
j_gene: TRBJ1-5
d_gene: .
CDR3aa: CASSDIYRDQPQHF
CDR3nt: TGTGCCAGCAGTGACATCTACCGGGATCAGCCCCAGCATTTT

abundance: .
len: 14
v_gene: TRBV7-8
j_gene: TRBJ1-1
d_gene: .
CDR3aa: CASSLMGSRTEAFF
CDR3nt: TGTGCCAGCAGCTTGATGGGGTCCCGAACTGAAGCTTTCTTT

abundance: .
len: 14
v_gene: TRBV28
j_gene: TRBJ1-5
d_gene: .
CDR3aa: CASTPGSSNQPQHF
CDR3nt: TGTGCCAGCACCCCGGGTAGTAGCAATCAGCCCCAGCATTTT

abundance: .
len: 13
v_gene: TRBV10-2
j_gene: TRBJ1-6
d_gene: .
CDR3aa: CASSAQGRSPLHF
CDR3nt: TGCGCCAGCAGTGCCCAGGGAAGGTCACCCCTCCACTTT

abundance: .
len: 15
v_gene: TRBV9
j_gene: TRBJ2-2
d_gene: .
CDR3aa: CASSVAEGNTGELFF
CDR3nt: TGTGCCAGCAGCGTAGCGGAGGGGAACACCGGGGAGCTGTTTTTT

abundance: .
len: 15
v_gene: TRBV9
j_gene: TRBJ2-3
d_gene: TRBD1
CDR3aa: CASSVGQGATDTQYF
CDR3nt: TGTGCCAGCAGCGTAGGACAGGGGGCGACAGATACGCAGTATTTT

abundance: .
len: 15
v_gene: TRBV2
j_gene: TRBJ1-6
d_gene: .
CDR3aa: CASSDLGAYNSPLHF
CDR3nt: TGTGCCAGCAGTGATTTGGGCGCCTATAATTCACCCCTCCACTTT

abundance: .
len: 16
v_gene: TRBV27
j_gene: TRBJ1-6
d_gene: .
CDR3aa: CASSSRGSSYNSPLHF
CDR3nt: TGTGCCAGCAGTTCGCGGGGGAGCTCCTATAATTCACCCCTCCACTTT

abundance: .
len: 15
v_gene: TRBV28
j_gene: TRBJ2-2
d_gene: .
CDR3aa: CASSWGALNTGELFF
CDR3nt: TGTGCCAGTTCGTGGGGAGCATTGAACACCGGGGAGCTGTTTTTT

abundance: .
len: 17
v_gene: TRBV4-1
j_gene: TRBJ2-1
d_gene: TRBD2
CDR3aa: CASSQEGSSGAYNEQFF
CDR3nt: TGCGCCAGCAGCCAAGAAGGGTCTAGCGGGGCGTACAATGAGCAGTTCTTC

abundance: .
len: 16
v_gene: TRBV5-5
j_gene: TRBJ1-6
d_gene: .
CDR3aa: CASSQSLSYLNSPLHF
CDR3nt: TGTGCCAGCAGCCAGAGTCTCAGTTACCTAAATTCACCCCTCCACTTT

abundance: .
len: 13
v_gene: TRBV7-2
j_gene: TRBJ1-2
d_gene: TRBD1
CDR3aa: CASGLQGAGGYTF
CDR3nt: TGTGCCAGCGGATTACAGGGGGCGGGTGGCTACACCTTC

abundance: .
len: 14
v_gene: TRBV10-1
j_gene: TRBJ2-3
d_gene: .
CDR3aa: CASSPDLPMDTQYF
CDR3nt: TGCGCCAGCAGTCCGGACCTACCCATGGATACGCAGTATTTT

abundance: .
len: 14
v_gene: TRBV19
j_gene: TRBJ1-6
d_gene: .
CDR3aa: CASRTAAVNSPLHF
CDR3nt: TGTGCCAGTAGGACAGCGGCTGTTAATTCACCCCTCCACTTT

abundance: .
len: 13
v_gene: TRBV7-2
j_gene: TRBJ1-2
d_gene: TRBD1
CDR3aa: CASSSQTGGGYTF
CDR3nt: TGTGCCAGCAGCTCACAAACAGGGGGTGGCTACACCTTC

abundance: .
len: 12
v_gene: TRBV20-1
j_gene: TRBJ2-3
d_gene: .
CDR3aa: CSASGGAHTQYF
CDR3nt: TGCAGTGCTAGTGGTGGGGCTCATACGCAGTATTTT

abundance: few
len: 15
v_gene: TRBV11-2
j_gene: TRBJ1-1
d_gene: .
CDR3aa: CASSTLDRKVAEAFF
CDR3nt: TGTGCCAGCAGCACACTAGACCGAAAAGTGGCTGAAGCTTTCTTT

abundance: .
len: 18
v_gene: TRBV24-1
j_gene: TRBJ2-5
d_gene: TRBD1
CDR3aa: CATSARDRGNTPRETQYF
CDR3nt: TGTGCCACCAGTGCCAGGGACAGGGGGAATACCCCACGGGAGACCCAGTACTTC

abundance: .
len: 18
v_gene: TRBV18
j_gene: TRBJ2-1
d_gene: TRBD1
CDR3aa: CASSPLAPDRRRNNEQFF
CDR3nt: TGTGCCAGCTCACCACTTGCCCCGGACAGGCGGAGAAACAATGAGCAGTTCTTC

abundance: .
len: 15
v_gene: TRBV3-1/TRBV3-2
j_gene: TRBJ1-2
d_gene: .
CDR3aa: CASSPPVQVGYGYTF
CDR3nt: TGTGCCAGCAGCCCTCCTGTTCAGGTTGGCTATGGCTACACCTTC

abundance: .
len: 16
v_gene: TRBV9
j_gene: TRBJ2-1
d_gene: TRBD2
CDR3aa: CASSVVTSGGNNEQFF
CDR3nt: TGTGCCAGCAGCGTAGTTACTAGCGGGGGGAACAATGAGCAGTTCTTC

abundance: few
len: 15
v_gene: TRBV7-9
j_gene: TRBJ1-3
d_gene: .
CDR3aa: CASSPSASSGNTIYF
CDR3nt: TGTGCCAGCAGCCCTTCGGCCAGCTCTGGAAACACCATATATTTT

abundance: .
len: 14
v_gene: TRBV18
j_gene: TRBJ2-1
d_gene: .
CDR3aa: CASSPGLAPNEQFF
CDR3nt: TGTGCCAGCTCACCAGGGCTAGCGCCCAATGAGCAGTTCTTC

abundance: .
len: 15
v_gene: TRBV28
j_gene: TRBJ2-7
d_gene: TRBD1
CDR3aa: CASTGSRGQDYEQYF
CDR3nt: TGTGCCAGCACGGGATCCCGAGGACAGGACTACGAGCAGTACTTC

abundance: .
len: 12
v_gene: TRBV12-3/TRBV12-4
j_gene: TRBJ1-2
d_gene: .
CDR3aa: CASSLGLYGYTF
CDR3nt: TGTGCCAGCAGTTTAGGGCTCTATGGCTACACCTTC

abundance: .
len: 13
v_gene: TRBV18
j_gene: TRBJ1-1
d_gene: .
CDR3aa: CASLPTVNTEAFF
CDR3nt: TGTGCCAGCTTACCGACGGTGAACACTGAAGCTTTCTTT

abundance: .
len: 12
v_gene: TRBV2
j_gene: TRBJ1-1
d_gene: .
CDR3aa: CASKGQYTEAFF
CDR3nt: TGTGCCAGCAAAGGACAGTACACTGAAGCTTTCTTT